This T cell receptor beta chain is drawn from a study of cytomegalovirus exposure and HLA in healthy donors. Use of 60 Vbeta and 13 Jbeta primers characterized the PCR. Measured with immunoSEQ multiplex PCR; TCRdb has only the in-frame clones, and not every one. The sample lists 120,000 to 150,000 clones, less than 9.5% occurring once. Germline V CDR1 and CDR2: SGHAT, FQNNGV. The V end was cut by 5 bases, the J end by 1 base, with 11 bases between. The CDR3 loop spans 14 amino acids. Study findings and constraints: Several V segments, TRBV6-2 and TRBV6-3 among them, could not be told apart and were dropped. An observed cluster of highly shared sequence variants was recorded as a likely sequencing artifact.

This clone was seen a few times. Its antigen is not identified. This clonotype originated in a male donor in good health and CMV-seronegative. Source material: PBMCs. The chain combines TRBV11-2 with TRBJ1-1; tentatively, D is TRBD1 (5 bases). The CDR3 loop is CASSPGHTNTEAFF. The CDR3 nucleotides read TGTGCCAGCAGCCCAGGACATACGAACACTGAAGCTTTCTTT.